This T cell receptor (beta chain) stems from a study of blood T cell repertoires in COVID-19. V was pared by 0 bases and J by 10 bases, with 12 bases between. The CDR3 is 13 amino acids. How the authors handled the data: For nucleated cells, counts were estimated from reference gene primer amplification. Some clones are missing from TCRdb's copy, which holds only in-frame ones; the method was immunoSEQ multiplex PCR. D and trimming come from the DNA, and the V and J calls and clone size come from that table. The top ten clones hold about 14% of a sample with some 31,000 clones, 85% of them seen once.

Sequencing was done on a sample of peripheral blood. The V call is TRBV12-3 or TRBV12-4, the J call TRBJ1-1, with D possibly matching TRBD1 (5 bases). This clonotype was sampled from a human donor with acute or convalescent COVID-19. The donor label of this sample is uncertain. The CDR3 reads CASSLALGEGAFF. DNA of the CDR3: TGTGCCAGCAGTTTAGCGTTGGGGGAGGGAGCTTTCTTT.